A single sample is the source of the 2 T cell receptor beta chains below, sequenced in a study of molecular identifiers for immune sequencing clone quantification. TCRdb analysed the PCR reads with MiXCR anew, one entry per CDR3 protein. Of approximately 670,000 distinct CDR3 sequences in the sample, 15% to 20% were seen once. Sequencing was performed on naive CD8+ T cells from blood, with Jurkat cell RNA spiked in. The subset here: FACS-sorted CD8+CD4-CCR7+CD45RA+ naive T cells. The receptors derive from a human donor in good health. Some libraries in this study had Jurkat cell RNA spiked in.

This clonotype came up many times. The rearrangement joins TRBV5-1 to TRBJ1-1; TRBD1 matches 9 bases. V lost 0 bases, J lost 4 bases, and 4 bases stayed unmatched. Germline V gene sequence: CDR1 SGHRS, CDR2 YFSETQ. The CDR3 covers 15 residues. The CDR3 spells CASSLDGQGSTEAFF. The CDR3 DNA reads TGCGCCAGCAGCTTGGACGGACAGGGGTCCACTGAAGCTTTCTTT.

CDR3 bases: TGTGCCTGGAGTGTACTCAGCCAACAAGAGCAGTACTTC. It specifies CAWSVLSQQEQYF. The chain combines TRBV30 with TRBJ2-7; no reliable D call. This CDR3 is 13 amino acids long. The ends were cut back, 0 bases at V and 7 bases at J, with 13 bases in the middle. Germline V gene data show CDR1 as GTSNPN and CDR2 as SVGIG (reference sequence).